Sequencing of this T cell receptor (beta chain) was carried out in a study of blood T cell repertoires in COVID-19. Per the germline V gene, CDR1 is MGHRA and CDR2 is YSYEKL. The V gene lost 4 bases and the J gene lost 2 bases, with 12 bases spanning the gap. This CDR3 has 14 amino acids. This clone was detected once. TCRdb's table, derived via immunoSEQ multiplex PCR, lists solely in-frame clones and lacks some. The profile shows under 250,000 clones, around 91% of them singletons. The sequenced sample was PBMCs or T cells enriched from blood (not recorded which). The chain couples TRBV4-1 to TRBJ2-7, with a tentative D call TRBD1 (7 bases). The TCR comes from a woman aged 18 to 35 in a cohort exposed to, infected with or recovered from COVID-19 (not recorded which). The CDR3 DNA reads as TGCGCCAGCAGCCGGCGGGACAGCGCCTACGAGCAGTACTTC. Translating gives CASSRRDSAYEQYF.